The 15 T cell receptor beta chains in this list originate from one sample, sequenced in a study of control samples from healthy donors and cancer patients (TCRdb year 2020). Libraries were built with the immunoSEQ multiplex PCR assay. The table was pulled from immuneACCESS by TCRdb, which kept in-frame rearrangements only. Such tables lose some clones; where checked, under half of the loss comes from unresolved V genes, and the rest has no known cause. The sample table contains roughly 120,000 clones; only one count was recorded for 93% of them. The ten biggest clones cover over 2.5% of the sample. The sequenced sample was blood. These receptors were collected from a man aged 30-40 years in good health.

This clone was detected only a few times. This sequence joins TRBV6-1 and TRBJ1-5; 7 positions match TRBD1. V lost 2 bases and J lost 7; bases outside the gene matches: 2. Germline CDR1 MNHNS, CDR2 SASEGT. The CDR3 runs to 13 residues. The CDR3 is CASSEQGEQPQHF. The CDR3 region has the DNA TGTGCCAGCAGTGAACAGGGGGAACAGCCCCAGCATTTT.

This sequence joins TRBV11-3 and TRBJ2-1; D unclear. V dropped 5 bases and J dropped 9 bases, with 11 bases sitting between them. Germline V lookup: CDR1 SGHNT, CDR2 YENEEA. This CDR3 contains 12 residues. The CDR3 here is CASSPGDGEQFF. CDR3 nucleotide sequence: TGTGCCAGCAGCCCTGGGGATGGTGAGCAGTTCTTC.

There are a few counts of this clone. The V call is TRBV10-1, the J call TRBJ1-1, with TRBD1 as a possible D gene (5 bases). Germline loops: CDR1 WNHNN, CDR2 SYGVQD (reference sequence). CDR3 length equals 16 residues. The V end was cut by 0 bases, the J end by 7 bases, with 18 bases between. CDR3 sequence: CASSESPGGRQGEAFF. The CDR3, as DNA: TGCGCCAGCAGTGAGTCTCCGGGGGGGAGGCAGGGTGAAGCTTTCTTT.

This chain links TRBV5-5 with TRBJ2-2, with a weak D call TRBD2 (7 bases). The V gene lost 4 bases and the J gene lost 0 bases, with 16 bases spanning the gap. The CDR3 length is 17 residues. The germline V gene has CDR1 SGHKS and CDR2 YYEKEE (reference sequence). The CDR3 DNA is TGTGCCAGCAGCCCGGGGGCCGGGGGGACGAACACCGGGGAGCTGTTTTTT. Translation gives CASSPGAGGTNTGELFF.

This rearrangement joins TRBV3-1 (or the pseudogene TRBV3-2) to TRBJ1-5; 7 bases are a match to TRBD1. The trim removed 3 bases at V and 4 bases at J, leaving 6 bases unmatched. The CDR3 runs 15 residues. Germline CDR1 and CDR2: LGHDT and YNNKEL (reference sequence). The CDR3, as DNA: TGTGCCAGCAGCCAGAGACAGGGACTTAATCAGCCCCAGCATTTT. Translation: CASSQRQGLNQPQHF.

The chain combines TRBV7-2 with TRBJ2-7; D remains ambiguous. This CDR3 spans 13 amino acids. The germline gives CDR1 SGHTA, CDR2 FQGNSA. The V and J ends lost 3 bases and 2 bases respectively, with 8 bases between them. DNA of the CDR3: TGTGCCAGCAGCTTTGGACGGACCTACGAGCAGTACGTC. This sequence encodes CASSFGRTYEQYV.

For the CDR3, the DNA is TGTGCCAGCAGTGGGGGACGGACAGATTGGAACACTGAAGCTTTCTTT. Protein: CASSGGRTDWNTEAFF. This rearrangement joins TRBV6-1 to TRBJ1-1; tentative D call: TRBD1 (6 bases). V was pared by 4 bases and J by 1 base, with 16 bases between. The CDR3 has 16 residues. Germline V gives CDR1 MNHNS, CDR2 SASEGT.

This clone occurred once. This chain connects TRBV28 to TRBJ1-2; the D is unclear. The CDR3 extends over 12 amino acids. Trimming cost V 8 bases and J 8 bases, with 15 bases left between them. Germline assignment: CDR1 MDHEN and CDR2 SYDVKM. This CDR3 reads CASAPRLDGYTF. CDR3 DNA sequence: TGTGCCAGCGCACCGAGGTTGGACGGCTACACCTTC.

The V gene is TRBV6-5, the J gene TRBJ1-2; TRBD1 might be the D (5 bases). The CDR3 is made up of 14 amino acids. V dropped 2 bases and J dropped 5 bases, with 12 bases sitting between them. Germline V gene lookup returns CDR1 MNHEY and CDR2 SVGAGI. CDR3 loop: CASSYVGASYGYTF. The DNA of the CDR3 is TGTGCCAGCAGTTACGTCGGGGCGTCGTATGGCTACACCTTC.

J is TRBJ1-4 and V is TRBV20-1; no clear D. Germline lookup yields CDR1 DFQATT and CDR2 SNEGSKA (reference sequence). Trimming shortened V by 6 bases and J by 6 bases, and 8 bases separated the two germline ends. The CDR3 spans 11 residues. CDR3 nucleotides: TGCAGTGCCCGCCTTTATGAAAAACTGTTTTTT. This codes for CSARLYEKLFF.

The V call is TRBV15, the J call TRBJ1-1; the match to TRBD1 covers 7 bases. The CDR3 has 16 residues. After removal of 2 bases from V and 3 bases from J, the junction contained 9 bases not matched to a gene. The germline gives CDR1 LNHNV, CDR2 YYDKDF (reference sequence). CDR3 amino acids: CATSRFSGGVDTEAFF. The DNA for the CDR3 is TGTGCCACCAGCAGATTTTCAGGGGGGGTCGACACTGAAGCTTTCTTT.

The rearrangement uses TRBV6-5 and TRBJ1-5; D ambiguous. Between the trimmed V and J ends, which lost 6 bases and 0 bases, there was a span of 12 bases. The CDR3 is made up of 15 amino acids. Germline assignment: CDR1 MNHEY and CDR2 SVGAGI. The CDR3 nucleotides are TGTGCCAGCAGCCCCCGGCCGGATAGCAATCAGCCCCAGCATTTT. Its translation is CASSPRPDSNQPQHF.

The V and J genes are TRBV5-5 and TRBJ1-3; D is ambiguous. Germline values: CDR1 SGHKS, CDR2 YYEKEE (reference sequence). With 4 bases removed from V and 4 bases from J, the gap between germline ends came to 18 bases. The CDR3 contains 16 residues. CDR3 sequence reads: CASSRDHPGGGNTIYF. Written as DNA, the CDR3 is TGTGCCAGCAGCAGGGATCACCCGGGAGGAGGAAACACCATATATTTT.

As regards this clone: This CDR3 is also generated by other DNA sequences in the sample. V and J are TRBV3-1 (or the pseudogene TRBV3-2) and TRBJ2-5; D tentatively reads TRBD1 or TRBD2 (5 bases each). The germline V gene encodes CDR1 LGHDT and CDR2 YNNKEL (reference sequence). This CDR3 is 16 amino acids long. V was trimmed by 0 bases and J by 5 bases, leaving 16 bases between them. CDR3 region: CASSQDSGGGGETQYF. The CDR3 region has the DNA TGTGCCAGCAGCCAAGATTCTGGGGGTGGTGGGGAGACCCAGTACTTC.

V gene TRBV7-9 combines with J gene TRBJ2-4; TRBD2 might be the D (6 bases). V lost 5 bases, J lost 1 base, and 18 bases lay in between. The CDR3 has 17 residues. Germline values: CDR1 SEHNR, CDR2 FQNEAQ (reference sequence). The CDR3 here is CASSPIPFGGAKNIQYF. DNA for the CDR3: TGTGCCAGCAGCCCAATACCCTTTGGGGGGGCCAAAAACATTCAGTACTTC.